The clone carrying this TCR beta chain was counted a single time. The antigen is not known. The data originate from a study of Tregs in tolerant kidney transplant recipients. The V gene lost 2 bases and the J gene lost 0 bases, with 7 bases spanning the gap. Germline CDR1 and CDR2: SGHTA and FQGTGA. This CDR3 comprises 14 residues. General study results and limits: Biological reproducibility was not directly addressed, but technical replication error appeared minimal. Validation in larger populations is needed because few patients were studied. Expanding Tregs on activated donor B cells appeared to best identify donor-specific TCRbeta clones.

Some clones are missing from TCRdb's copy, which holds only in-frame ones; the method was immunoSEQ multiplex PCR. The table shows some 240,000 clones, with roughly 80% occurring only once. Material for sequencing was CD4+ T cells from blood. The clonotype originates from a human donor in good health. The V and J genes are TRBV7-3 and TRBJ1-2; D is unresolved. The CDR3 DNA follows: TGTGCCAGCAGCTTAGACCCTACTAACTATGGCTACACCTTC. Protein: CASSLDPTNYGYTF.